This TCR beta chain appears in the sequencing data of a study of blood T cell repertoires in COVID-19. Trimming removed 3 bases at V and 4 bases at J, with 9 bases between. CDR1 LNHDA and CDR2 SQIVND come from the germline V gene (reference sequence). There are 13 residues in the CDR3. Authors' data handling: Using reference gene primer amplification, nucleated cell counts were estimated. Sequenced by immunoSEQ multiplex PCR; TCRdb stores in-frame clones only, minus some. The V and J calls and the clone size are those of that table, but D and trimming were determined from the DNA. The data hold a few hundred thousand clones, with about four fifths observed a single time. People in the exposed group encountered a COVID-19 case within 2 weeks before entering the study.

This TCR was recovered from a man aged 40-50 years who had been exposed to COVID-19. V is TRBV19 and J is TRBJ1-2, with D perhaps TRBD1 (5 bases). The sequenced sample was PBMCs or T cells enriched from blood (not recorded which). CDR3 DNA sequence: TGTGCCAGTAGTATCGGGGGGATCTATGGCTACACCTTC. Its translation is CASSIGGIYGYTF.